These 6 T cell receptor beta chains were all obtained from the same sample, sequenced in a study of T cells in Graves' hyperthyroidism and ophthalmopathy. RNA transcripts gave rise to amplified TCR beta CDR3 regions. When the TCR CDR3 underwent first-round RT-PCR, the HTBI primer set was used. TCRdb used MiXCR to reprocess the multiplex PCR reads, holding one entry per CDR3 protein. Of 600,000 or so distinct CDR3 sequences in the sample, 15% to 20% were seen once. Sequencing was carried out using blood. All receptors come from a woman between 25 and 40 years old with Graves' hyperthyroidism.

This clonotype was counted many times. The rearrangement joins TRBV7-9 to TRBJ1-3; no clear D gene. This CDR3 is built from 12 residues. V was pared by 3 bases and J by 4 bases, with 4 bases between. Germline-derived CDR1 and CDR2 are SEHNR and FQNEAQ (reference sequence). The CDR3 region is CASSFGGNTIYF. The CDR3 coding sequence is TGTGCCAGCAGCTTTGGGGGAAACACCATATATTTT.

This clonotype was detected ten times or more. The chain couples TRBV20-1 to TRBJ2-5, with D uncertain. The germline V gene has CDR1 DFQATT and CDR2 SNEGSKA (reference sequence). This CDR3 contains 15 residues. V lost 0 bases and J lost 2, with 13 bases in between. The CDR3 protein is CSARDGWAAQETQYF. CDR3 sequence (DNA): TGCAGTGCTAGAGATGGGTGGGCAGCGCAAGAGACCCAGTACTTC.

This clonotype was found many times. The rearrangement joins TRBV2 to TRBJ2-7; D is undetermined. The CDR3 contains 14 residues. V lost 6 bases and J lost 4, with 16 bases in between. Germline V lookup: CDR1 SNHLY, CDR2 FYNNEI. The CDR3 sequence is CASSPFRGSYEQYF. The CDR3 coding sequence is TGTGCCAGCAGCCCCTTCAGAGGCAGTTACGAGCAGTACTTC.

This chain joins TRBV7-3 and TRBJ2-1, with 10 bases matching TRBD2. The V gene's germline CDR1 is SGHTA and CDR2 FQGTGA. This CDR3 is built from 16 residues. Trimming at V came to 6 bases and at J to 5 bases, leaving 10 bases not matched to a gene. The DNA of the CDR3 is TGTGCCAGCAGTTTTACCCTAGCGGGAGTTAACAATGAGCAGTTCTTC. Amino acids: CASSFTLAGVNNEQFF. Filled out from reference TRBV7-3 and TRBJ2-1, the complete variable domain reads GAGVSQTPSNKVTEKGKYVELRCDPISGHTALYWYRQSLGQGPEFLIYFQGTGAADDSGLPNDRFFAVRPEGSVSTLKIQRTERGDSAVYLCASSFTLAGVNNEQFFGPGTRLTVL.

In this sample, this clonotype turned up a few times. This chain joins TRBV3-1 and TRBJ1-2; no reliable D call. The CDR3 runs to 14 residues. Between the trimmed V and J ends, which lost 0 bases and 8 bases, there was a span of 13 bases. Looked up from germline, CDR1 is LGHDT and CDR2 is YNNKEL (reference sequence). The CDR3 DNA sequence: TGTGCCAGCAGCCAAGAACCCGTACCTGGAGGCTACACCTTC. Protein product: CASSQEPVPGGYTF.

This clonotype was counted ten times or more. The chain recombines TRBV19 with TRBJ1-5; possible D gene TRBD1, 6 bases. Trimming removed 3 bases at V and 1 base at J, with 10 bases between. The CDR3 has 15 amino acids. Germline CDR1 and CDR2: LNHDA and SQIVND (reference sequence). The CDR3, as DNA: TGTGCCAGTAGTATTCGGACAGCCAGCAATCAGCCCCAGCATTTT. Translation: CASSIRTASNQPQHF. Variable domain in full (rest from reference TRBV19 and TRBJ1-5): DGGITQSPKYLFRKEGQNVTLSCEQNLNHDAMYWYRQDPGQGLRLIYYSQIVNDFQKGDIAEGYSVSREKKESFPLTVTSAQKNPTAFYLCASSIRTASNQPQHFGDGTRLSIL.